This record looks at one T cell receptor beta chain sequence and its context. Between the trimmed V and J ends, which lost 5 bases and 5 bases, there was a span of 17 bases. This CDR3 comprises 15 residues. CDR1 is MDHEN and CDR2 is SYDVKM in the germline V gene. Per the study methods: For nucleated cells, counts were estimated from reference gene primer amplification. Data came from immunoSEQ multiplex PCR; TCRdb stores just in-frame clones and leaves some out. V, J and clone size were drawn from that table, and D and trimming were deduced from the DNA. The sample holds about 100,000 clones, about 90% seen once. The data stem from a study of blood T cell repertoires in COVID-19. Study as a whole: There were acute and convalescent COVID-19 samples, and they came from the United States, Italy and Spain.

The chain links TRBV28 to TRBJ2-3; possible D gene TRBD1, 6 bases. The receptor comes from a human donor in a cohort sampled during active COVID-19. Sequencing used peripheral blood. CDR3 sequence: CASSPGRGQGDTQYF. CDR3 DNA: TGTGCCAGCAGTCCTGGACGGGGACAAGGAGATACGCAGTATTTT.